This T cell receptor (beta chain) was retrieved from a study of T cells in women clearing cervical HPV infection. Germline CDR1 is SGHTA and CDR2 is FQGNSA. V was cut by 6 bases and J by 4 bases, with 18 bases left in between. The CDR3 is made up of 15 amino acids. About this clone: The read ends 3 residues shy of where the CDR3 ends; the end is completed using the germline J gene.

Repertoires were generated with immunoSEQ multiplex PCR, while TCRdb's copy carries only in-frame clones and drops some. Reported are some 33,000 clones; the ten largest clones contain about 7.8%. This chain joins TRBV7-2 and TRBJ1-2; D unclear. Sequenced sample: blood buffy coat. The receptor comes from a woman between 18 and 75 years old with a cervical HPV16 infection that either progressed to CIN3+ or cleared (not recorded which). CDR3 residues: CASSFTRSAGYGYTF. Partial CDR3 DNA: TGTGCCAGCAGTTTTACCCGCTCAGCAGGCTATGGC.